This T cell receptor beta chain is drawn from a study of OX40 agonist ivuxolimab in advanced cancers. The data were produced by immunoSEQ multiplex PCR, yet TCRdb's version contains in-frame clones alone and is incomplete. The data contain tens of thousands of clones, 91% of them seen just once; the ten biggest clones take up roughly 7.4%. The CDR3 totals 18 residues. Germline V gene data show CDR1 as SEHNR and CDR2 as FQNEAQ (reference sequence). V was pared by 5 bases and J by 2 bases, with 13 bases of the junction left unmatched. Sequenced material: CD4+ or CD8+ T cells sorted from blood, taken in a trial of the OX40 agonist ivuxolimab. The chain has TRBV7-9 and TRBJ1-4, with 8 bases that match TRBD1. This clonotype originated in an adult with an advanced solid tumor such as melanoma, head and neck, liver or kidney cancer. CDR3 in DNA: TGTGCCAGCAGCCCCTTACCCGGACAGGGATCCACTAATGAAAAACTGTTTTTT. Translation gives CASSPLPGQGSTNEKLFF.